This is a list of T cell receptor beta chains from one sample in a study of blood T cell repertoires in COVID-19. Here immunoSEQ multiplex PCR was the method, and the copy in TCRdb shows in-frame clones only, minus some. Of some 98,000 clones listed, 70% to 85% are singletons. The sequencing input was peripheral blood. The receptor set was obtained from a man aged 65-85 years with acute or convalescent COVID-19. CDR3s include the opening cysteine and the closing phenylalanine or tryptophan. Each record gives: clone size, D gene, J gene, V gene, CDR3 DNA, CDR3 protein. A D gene is named only where the DNA matches it firmly. Clone size appears in some rows only: once, few, many, or a class for an expanded clone.

- | - | TRBJ1-3 | TRBV9 | TGTGCCAGCAGCGTAGGAAGGACAGTGCCCTCTGGAAACACCATATATTTT | CASSVGRTVPSGNTIYF
- | TRBD2 | TRBJ2-5 | TRBV30 | TGTGCCTGGGCTAAGGGGACTAGCGGGGGGAACCAAGAGACCCAGTACTTC | CAWAKGTSGGNQETQYF
- | TRBD1 | TRBJ2-7 | TRBV7-8 | TGTGCCAGCAGCTTAGGCGACAGGGCCCTAAACTACGAGCAGTACTTC | CASSLGDRALNYEQYF
- | TRBD2 | TRBJ2-1 | TRBV7-9 | TGTGCCAGCAGCTTACCCCGCCGACTAGCGGGAGGGAAGAATGAGCAGTTCTTC | CASSLPRRLAGGKNEQFF
- | - | TRBJ2-2 | TRBV30 | TGTGCCTGGAGCGGAGCACGAGTCCGTGCCGGGGAGCTGTTTTTT | CAWSGARVRAGELFF
- | TRBD1 | TRBJ1-1 | TRBV7-2 | TGTGCCAGCAGCCCCCGACAGGGGGCCGGAGCTTTCTTT | CASSPRQGAGAFF
- | - | TRBJ1-4 | TRBV7-3 | TGTGCCAGCAGCTCTTCAGGGACAACTAATGAAAAACTGTTTTTT | CASSSSGTTNEKLFF
- | TRBD1 | TRBJ1-2 | TRBV5-6 | TGTGCCAGCAGCTTTCAGGGGGCGGGCTATGGCTACACCTTC | CASSFQGAGYGYTF
few | TRBD1 | TRBJ1-4 | TRBV18 | TGTGCCAGCTCACCACCGGGACAGGGGTTCCAGGAAAAACTGTTTTTT | CASSPPGQGFQEKLFF
- | TRBD2 | TRBJ2-2 | TRBV19 | TGTGCCAGTAGTACGGGGGGACACACCGGGGAGCTGTTTTTT | CASSTGGHTGELFF
few | TRBD2 | TRBJ2-3 | TRBV28 | TGTGCCAGCAGTGAGCGGGAGGATCGCACAGATACGCAGTATTTT | CASSEREDRTDTQYF
once | TRBD1 | TRBJ1-6 | TRBV25-1 | TGTGCCAGCAGTTCGACAGGGACTAATTCACCCCTCCACTTT | CASSSTGTNSPLHF
- | - | TRBJ1-1 | TRBV18 | TGTGCCAGCTCCGGACTCGGGACTGAAGCTTTCTTT | CASSGLGTEAFF
- | - | TRBJ1-2 | TRBV28 | TGTGCCAGCAGTTTTGGTCGCCAGGGCTACACCTTC | CASSFGRQGYTF
- | - | TRBJ1-4 | TRBV19 | TGTGCCAGTAGGTCTATCGGGTCAGCAACTAATGAAAAACTGTTTTTT | CASRSIGSATNEKLFF
- | TRBD1 | TRBJ1-5 | TRBV27 | TGTGCCAGCAGTTCCAGGGGGCCCGGCAATCAGCCCCAGCATTTT | CASSSRGPGNQPQHF
- | - | TRBJ1-1 | TRBV10-3 | TGTGCCATCAGTGGGACCTTGCAGGGTGTGGACACTGAAGCTTTCTTT | CAISGTLQGVDTEAFF
few | - | TRBJ2-2 | TRBV18 | TGTGCCAGCTCACCGAGGGATTTTAACACCGGGGAGCTGTTTTTT | CASSPRDFNTGELFF